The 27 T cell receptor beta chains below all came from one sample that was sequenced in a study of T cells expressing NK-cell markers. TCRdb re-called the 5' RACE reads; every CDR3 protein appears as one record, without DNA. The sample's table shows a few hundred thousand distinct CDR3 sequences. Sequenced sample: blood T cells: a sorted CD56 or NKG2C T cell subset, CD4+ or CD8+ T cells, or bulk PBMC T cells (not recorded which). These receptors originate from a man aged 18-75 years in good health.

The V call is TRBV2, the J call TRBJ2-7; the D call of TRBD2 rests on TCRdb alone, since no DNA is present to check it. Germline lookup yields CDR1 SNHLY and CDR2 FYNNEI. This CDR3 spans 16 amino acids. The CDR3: CASRATRFIFSYEQYF.

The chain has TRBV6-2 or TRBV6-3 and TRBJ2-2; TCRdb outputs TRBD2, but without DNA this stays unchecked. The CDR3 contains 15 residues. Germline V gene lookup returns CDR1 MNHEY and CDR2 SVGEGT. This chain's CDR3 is CAHKTSGGATGELFF.

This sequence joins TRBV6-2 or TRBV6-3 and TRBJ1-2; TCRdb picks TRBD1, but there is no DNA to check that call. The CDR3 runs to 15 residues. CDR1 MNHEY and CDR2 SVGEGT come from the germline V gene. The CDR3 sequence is CASSYSGTVMGGYTF.

This CDR3 is CASSPKGTSLVLTF. The chain has TRBV4-2 and TRBJ2-6; no DNA is available, so the TRBD2 call from TCRdb remains unchecked. Looked up from germline, CDR1 is LGHNA and CDR2 is YNFKEQ. The CDR3 runs 14 residues.

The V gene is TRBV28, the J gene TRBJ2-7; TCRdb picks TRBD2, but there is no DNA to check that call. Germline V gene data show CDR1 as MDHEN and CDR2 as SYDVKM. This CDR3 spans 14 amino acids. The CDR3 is CASSPGEGFGEQYF.

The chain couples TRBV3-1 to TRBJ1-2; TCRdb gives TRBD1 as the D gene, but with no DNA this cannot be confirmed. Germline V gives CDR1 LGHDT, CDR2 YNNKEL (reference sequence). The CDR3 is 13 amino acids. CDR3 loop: CASSHDRAVGYTF.

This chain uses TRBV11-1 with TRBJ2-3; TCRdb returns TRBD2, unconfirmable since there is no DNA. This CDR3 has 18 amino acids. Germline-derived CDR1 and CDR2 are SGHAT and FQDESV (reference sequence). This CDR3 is CASSPPLPTSMGTDTQYF.

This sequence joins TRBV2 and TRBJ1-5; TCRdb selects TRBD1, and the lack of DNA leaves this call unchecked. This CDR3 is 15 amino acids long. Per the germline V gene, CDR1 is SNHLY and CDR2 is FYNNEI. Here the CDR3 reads CASSDDPGGNQPQHF.

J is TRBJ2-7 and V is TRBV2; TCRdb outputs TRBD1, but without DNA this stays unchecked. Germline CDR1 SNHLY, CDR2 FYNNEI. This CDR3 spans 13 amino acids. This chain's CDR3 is CASSEVWGSEQYF.

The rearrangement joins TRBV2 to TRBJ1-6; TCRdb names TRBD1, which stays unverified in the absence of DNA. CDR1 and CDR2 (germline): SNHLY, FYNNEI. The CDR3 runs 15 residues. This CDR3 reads CASRGQGLNNSPLHF.

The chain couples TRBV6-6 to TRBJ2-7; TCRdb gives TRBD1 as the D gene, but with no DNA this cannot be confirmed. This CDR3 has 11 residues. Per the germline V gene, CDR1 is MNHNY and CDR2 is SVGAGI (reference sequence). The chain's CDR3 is CASGTGYEQYF.

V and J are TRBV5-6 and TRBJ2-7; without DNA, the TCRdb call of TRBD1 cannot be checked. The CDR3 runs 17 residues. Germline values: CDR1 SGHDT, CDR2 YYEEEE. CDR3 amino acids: CASSLGTADHLAYEQYF.

CDR3 sequence reads: CASSEGDRSYNEQFF. This rearrangement joins TRBV2 to TRBJ2-1; TCRdb outputs TRBD1, but without DNA this stays unchecked. Germline CDR1 SNHLY, CDR2 FYNNEI. This CDR3 spans 15 amino acids.

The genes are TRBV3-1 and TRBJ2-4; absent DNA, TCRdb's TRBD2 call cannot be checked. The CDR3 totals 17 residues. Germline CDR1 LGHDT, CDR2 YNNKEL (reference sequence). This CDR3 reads CASSQEWEGLGKNIQYF. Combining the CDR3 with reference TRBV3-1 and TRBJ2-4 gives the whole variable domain DTAVSQTPKYLVTQMGNDKSIKCEQNLGHDTMYWYKQDSKKFLKIMFSYNNKELIINETVPNRFSPKSPDKAHLNLHINSLELGDSAVYFCASSQEWEGLGKNIQYFGAGTRLSVL.

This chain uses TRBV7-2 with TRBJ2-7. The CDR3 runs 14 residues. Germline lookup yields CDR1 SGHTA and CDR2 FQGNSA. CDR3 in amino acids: CASSYDTSSYEQYF.

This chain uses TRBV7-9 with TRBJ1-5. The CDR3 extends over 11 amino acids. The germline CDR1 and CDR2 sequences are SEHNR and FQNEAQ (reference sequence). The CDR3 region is CASSLGGPQHF.

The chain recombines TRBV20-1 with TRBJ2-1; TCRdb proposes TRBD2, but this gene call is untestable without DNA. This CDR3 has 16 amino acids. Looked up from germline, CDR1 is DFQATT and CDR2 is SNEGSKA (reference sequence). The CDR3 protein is CSARGRGQRTGNEQFF.

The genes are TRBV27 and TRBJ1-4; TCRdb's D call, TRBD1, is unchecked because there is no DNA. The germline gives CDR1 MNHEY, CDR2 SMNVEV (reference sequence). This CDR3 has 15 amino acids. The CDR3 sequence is CASSSAGTGGGKLFF.

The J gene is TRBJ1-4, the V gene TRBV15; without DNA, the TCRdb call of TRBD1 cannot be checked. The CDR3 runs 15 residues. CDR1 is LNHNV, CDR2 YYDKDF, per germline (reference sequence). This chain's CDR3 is CATSTTTGANEKLFF.

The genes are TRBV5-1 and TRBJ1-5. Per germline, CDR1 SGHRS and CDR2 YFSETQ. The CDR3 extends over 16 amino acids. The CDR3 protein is CASSFISRVSNQPQHF.

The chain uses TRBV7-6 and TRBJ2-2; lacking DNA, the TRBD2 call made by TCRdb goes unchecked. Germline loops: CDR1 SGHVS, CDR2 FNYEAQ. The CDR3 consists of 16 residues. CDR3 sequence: CASRSQGPANTGELFF.

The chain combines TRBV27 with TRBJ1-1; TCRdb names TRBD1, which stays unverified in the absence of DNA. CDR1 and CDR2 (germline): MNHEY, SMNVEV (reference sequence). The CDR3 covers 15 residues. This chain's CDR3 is CASSRAIRGNTEAFF.

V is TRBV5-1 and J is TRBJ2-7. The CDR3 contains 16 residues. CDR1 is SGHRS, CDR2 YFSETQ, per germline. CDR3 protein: CASSPGTVESSYEQYF. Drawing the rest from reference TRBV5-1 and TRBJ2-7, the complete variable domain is KAGVTQTPRYLIKTRGQQVTLSCSPISGHRSVSWYQQTPGQGLQFLFEYFSETQRNKGNFPGRFSGRQFSNSRSEMNVSTLELGDSALYLCASSPGTVESSYEQYFGPGTRLTVT.

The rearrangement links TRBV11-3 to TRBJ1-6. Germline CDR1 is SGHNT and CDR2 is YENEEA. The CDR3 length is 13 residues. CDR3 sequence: CASSSEVGSPLHF.

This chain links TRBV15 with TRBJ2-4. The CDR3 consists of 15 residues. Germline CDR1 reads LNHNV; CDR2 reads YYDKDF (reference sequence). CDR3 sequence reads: CATSRDLVDGDIQYF. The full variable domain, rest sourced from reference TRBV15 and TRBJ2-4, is DAMVIQNPRYQVTQFGKPVTLSCSQTLNHNVMYWYQQKSSQAPKLLFHYYDKDFNNEADTPDNFQSRRPNTSFCFLDIRSPGLGDTAMYLCATSRDLVDGDIQYFGAGTRLSVL.

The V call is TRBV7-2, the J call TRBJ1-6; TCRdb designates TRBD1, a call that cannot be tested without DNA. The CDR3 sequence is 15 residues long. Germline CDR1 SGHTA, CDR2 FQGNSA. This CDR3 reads CASSPRQGVSSPLHF.

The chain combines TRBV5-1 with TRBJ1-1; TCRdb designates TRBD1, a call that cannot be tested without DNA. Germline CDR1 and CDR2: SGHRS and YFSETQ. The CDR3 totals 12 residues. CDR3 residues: CASSPGTGGLFF.